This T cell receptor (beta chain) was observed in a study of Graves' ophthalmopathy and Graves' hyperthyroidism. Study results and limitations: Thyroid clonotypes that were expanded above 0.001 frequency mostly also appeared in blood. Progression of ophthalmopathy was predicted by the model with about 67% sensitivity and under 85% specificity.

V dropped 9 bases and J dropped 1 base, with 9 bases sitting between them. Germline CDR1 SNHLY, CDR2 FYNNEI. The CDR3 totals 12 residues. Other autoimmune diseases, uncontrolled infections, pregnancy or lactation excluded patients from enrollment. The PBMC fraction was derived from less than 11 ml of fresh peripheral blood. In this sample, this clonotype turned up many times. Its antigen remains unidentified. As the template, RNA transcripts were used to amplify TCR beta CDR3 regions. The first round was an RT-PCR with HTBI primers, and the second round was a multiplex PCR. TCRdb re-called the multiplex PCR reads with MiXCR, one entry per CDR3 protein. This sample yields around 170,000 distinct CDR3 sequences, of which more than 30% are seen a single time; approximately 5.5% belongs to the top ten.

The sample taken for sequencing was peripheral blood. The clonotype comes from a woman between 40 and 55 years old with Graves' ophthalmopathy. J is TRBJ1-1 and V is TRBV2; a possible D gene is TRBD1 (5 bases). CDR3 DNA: TGTGCCAGTGGGACGGGGAACACTGAAGCTTTCTTT. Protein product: CASGTGNTEAFF. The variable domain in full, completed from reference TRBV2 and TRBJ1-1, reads EPEVTQTPSHQVTQMGQEVILRCVPISNHLYFYWYRQILGQKVEFLVSFYNNEISEKSEIFDDQFSVERPDGSNFTLKIRSTKLEDSAMYFCASGTGNTEAFFGQGTRLTVV.